The subject of this entry is one T cell receptor (beta chain). Antigen unknown. One base away lies a much larger clone, so this may be a sequencing read error. The sample originates from a study of blood T cells in healthy people across ages. V was clipped by 8 bases and J by 13 bases, with 21 bases between them. The CDR3 has 13 residues. The germline CDR1 and CDR2 sequences are SGHAT and FQNNGV. General observations from the study: Long-lived donors had more naive CD4+ cells and higher diversity than aged donors.

A second PCR of roughly 7 to 11 cycles used a sample-barcoded 5' primer and a J-beta primer mix. TCRdb re-analysed the 5' RACE reads in MiXCR, keeping a single row per CDR3 protein. The sample has hundreds of thousands of distinct CDR3 sequences; 29% are singletons. The genes are TRBV11-2 and TRBJ2-1, with D perhaps matching TRBD1 (5 bases). The source of this sequence is a woman aged 80 or over in good health. The sample was blood. The CDR3 DNA follows: TGTGCCAGCGGCCAGGGTACTCAAGAGACCCAGTTCTTC. Translating gives CASGQGTQETQFF.